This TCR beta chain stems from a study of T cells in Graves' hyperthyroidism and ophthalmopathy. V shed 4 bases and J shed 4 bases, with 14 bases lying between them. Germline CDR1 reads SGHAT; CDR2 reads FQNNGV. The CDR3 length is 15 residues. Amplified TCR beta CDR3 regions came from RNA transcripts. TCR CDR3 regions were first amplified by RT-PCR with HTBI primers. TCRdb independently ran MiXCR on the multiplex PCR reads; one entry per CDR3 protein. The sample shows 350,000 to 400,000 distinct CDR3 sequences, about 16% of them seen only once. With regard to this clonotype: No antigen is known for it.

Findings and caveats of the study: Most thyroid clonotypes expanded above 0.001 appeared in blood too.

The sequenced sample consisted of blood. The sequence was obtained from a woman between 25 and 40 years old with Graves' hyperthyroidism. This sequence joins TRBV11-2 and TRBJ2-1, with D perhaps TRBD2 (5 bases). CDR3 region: CASSSIRGKYNEQFF. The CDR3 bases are TGTGCCAGCAGCTCTATTCGGGGTAAATACAATGAGCAGTTCTTC. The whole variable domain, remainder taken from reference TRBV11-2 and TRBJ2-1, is EAGVAQSPRYKIIEKRQSVAFWCNPISGHATLYWYQQILGQGPKLLIQFQNNGVVDDSQLPKDRFSAERLKGVDSTLKIQPAKLEDSAVYLCASSSIRGKYNEQFFGPGTRLTVL.